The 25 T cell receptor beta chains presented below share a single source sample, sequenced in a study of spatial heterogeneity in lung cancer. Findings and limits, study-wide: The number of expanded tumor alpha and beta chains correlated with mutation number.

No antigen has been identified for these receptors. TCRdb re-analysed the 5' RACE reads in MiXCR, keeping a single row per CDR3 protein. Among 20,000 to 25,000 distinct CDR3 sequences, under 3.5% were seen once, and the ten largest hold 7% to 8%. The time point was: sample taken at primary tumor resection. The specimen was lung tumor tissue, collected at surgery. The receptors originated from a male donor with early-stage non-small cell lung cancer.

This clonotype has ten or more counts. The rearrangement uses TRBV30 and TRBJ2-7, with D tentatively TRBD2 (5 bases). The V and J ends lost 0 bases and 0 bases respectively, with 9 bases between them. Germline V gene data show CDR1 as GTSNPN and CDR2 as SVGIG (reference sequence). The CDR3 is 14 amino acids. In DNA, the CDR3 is TGTGCCTGGAGTGTACTGGAGGTCTCCTACGAGCAGTACTTC. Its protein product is CAWSVLEVSYEQYF. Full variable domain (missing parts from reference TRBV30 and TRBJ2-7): SQTIHQWPATLVQPVGSPLSLECTVEGTSNPNLYWYRQAAGRGLQLLFYSVGIGQISSEVPQNLSASRPQDRQFILSSKKLLLSDSGFYLCAWSVLEVSYEQYFGPGTRLTVT.

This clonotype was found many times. CDR3 protein: CASSLDPGQVYGYTF. The CDR3 nucleotides are TGTGCCAGCAGCTTAGATCCGGGACAGGTCTATGGCTACACCTTC. V gene TRBV7-9 combines with J gene TRBJ1-2, with 8 bases identical to TRBD1. The ends lost 1 base at V and 4 bases at J; junction bases unmatched: 5. This CDR3 is 15 amino acids long. Germline lookup yields CDR1 SEHNR and CDR2 FQNEAQ (reference sequence).

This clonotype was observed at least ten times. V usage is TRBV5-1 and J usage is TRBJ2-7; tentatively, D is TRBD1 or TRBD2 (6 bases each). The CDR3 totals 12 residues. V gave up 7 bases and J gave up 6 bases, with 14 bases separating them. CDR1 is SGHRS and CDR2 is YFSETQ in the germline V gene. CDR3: CASSPKGGEQYF. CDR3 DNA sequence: TGCGCCAGCTCTCCCAAGGGGGGCGAGCAGTACTTC.

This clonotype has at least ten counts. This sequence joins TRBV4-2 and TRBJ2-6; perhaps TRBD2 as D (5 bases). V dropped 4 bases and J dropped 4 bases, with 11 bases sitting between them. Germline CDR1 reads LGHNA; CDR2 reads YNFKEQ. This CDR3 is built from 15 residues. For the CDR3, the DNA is TGTGCCAGCAGCCTAGAGGGAACGGGGGCCAACGTCCTGACTTTC. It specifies CASSLEGTGANVLTF.

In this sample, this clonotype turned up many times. The CDR3 coding sequence is TGCGCCAGCAGTGAACTAGCGGGGCTTGGGGCCAATGAGCAGTTCTTC. Amino acid sequence: CASSELAGLGANEQFF. V is TRBV10-2 and J is TRBJ2-1; 10 nucleotides agree with TRBD2. From germline, CDR1 is WSHSY and CDR2 SAAADI. The CDR3 covers 16 residues. V lost 3 bases, J lost 6 bases, and 8 bases stayed unmatched.

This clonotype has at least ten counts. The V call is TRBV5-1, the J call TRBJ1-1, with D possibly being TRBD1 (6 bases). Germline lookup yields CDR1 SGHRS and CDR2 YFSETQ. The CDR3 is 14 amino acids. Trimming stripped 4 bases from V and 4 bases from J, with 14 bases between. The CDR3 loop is CASSRGGESTEAFF. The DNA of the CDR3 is TGCGCCAGCAGCAGGGGGGGAGAGAGCACTGAAGCTTTCTTT.

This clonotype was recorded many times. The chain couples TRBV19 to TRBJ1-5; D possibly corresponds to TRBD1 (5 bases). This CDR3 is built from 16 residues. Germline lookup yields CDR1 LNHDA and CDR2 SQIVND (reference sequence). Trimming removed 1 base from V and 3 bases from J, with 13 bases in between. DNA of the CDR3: TGTGCCAGTAGTATAGCGCAGGGTATTCCCAATCAGCCCCAGCATTTT. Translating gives CASSIAQGIPNQPQHF.

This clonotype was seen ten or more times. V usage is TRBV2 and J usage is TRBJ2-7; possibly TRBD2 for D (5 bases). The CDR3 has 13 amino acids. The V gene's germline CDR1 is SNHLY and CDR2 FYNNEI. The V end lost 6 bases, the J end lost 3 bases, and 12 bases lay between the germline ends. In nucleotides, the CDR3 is TGTGCCAGCAGGGCCGAGGGTCACTACGAGCAGTACTTC. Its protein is CASRAEGHYEQYF.

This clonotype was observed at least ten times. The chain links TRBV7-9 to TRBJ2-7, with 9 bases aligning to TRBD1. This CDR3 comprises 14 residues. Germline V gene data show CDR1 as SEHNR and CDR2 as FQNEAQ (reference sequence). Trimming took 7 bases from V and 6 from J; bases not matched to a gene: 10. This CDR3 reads CASTDNRGRSEQYF. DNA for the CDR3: TGTGCCAGCACCGACAACAGGGGGCGATCCGAGCAGTACTTC.

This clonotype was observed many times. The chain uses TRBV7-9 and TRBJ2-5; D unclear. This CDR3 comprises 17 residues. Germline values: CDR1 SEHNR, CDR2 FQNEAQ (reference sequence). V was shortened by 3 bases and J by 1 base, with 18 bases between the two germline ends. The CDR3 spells CASSFQGFRRTQETQYF. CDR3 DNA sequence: TGTGCCAGCAGCTTCCAAGGTTTCAGACGGACCCAAGAGACCCAGTACTTC. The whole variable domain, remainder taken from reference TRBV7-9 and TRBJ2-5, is DTGVSQNPRHKITKRGQNVTFRCDPISEHNRLYWYRQTLGQGPEFLTYFQNEAQLEKSRLLSDRFSAERPKGSFSTLEIQRTEQGDSAMYLCASSFQGFRRTQETQYFGPGTRLLVL.

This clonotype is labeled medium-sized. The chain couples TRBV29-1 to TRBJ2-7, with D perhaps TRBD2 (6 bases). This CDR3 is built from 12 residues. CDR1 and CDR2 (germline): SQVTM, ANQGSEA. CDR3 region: CSISGGTYEQYF. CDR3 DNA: TGCAGTATCTCCGGAGGGACCTACGAGCAGTACTTC.

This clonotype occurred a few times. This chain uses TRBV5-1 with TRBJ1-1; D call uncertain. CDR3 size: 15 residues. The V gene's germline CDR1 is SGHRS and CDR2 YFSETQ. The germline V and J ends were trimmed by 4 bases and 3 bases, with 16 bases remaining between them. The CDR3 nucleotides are TGCGCCAGCAGCGTGCTTGATCTCCTGGACACTGAAGCTTTCTTT. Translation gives CASSVLDLLDTEAFF. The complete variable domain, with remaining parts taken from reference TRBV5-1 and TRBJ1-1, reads KAGVTQTPRYLIKTRGQQVTLSCSPISGHRSVSWYQQTPGQGLQFLFEYFSETQRNKGNFPGRFSGRQFSNSRSEMNVSTLELGDSALYLCASSVLDLLDTEAFFGQGTRLTVV.

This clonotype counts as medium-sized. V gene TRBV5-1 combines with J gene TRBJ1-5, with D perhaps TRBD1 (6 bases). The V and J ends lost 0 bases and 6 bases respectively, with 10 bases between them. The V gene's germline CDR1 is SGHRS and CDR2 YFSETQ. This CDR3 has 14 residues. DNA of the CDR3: TGCGCCAGCAGCTTGGGGGCAGGGGTTCAGCCCCAGCATTTT. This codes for CASSLGAGVQPQHF.

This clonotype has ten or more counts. CDR3 in DNA: TGTGCCAGCAGCCCTGGCGGGGGTTTCTACGAGCAGTACTTC. This sequence encodes CASSPGGGFYEQYF. This chain uses TRBV14 with TRBJ2-7; 7 bases are a match to TRBD2. Germline CDR1 is SGHDN and CDR2 is FVKESK. V gave up 4 bases and J gave up 3 bases; unmatched junction bases: 6. CDR3 length equals 14 residues.

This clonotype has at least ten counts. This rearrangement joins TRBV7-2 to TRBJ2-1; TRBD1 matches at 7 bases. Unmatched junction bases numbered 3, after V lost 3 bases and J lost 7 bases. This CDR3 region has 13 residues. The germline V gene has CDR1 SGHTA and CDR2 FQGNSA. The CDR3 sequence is CASSFTRGNEQFF. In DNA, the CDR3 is TGTGCCAGCAGCTTTACCAGGGGGAATGAGCAGTTCTTC.

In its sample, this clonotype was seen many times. CDR3 amino acids: CSANGLARSYNEQFF. For the CDR3, the DNA is TGCAGTGCTAATGGACTAGCGCGTTCCTACAATGAGCAGTTCTTC. This chain joins TRBV20-1 and TRBJ2-1; 9 nucleotides agree with TRBD2. CDR3 length equals 15 residues. Trimming removed 4 bases from V and 1 base from J; junction bases left unmatched: 5. CDR1 and CDR2 from the germline V gene are DFQATT and SNEGSKA (reference sequence).

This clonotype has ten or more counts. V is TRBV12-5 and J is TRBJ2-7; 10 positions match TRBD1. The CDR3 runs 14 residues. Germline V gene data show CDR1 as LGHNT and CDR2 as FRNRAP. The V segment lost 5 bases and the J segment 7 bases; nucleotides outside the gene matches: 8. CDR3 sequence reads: CASGAPGQGSEQYF. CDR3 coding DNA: TGTGCTAGTGGTGCCCCGGGACAGGGGAGTGAGCAGTACTTC.

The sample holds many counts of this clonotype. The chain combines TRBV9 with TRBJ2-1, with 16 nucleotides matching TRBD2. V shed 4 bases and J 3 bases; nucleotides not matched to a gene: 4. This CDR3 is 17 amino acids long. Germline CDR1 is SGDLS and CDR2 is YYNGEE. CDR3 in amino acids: CASSPGLAGGYYNEQFF. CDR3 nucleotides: TGTGCCAGCAGCCCGGGACTAGCGGGAGGGTACTACAATGAGCAGTTCTTC.

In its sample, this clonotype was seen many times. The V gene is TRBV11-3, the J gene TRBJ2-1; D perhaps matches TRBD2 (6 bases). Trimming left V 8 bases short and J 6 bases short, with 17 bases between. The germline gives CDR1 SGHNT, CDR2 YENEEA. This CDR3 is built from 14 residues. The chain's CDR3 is CASENSGRGNEQFF. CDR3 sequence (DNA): TGTGCCAGCGAAAACAGCGGGCGGGGCAATGAGCAGTTCTTC.

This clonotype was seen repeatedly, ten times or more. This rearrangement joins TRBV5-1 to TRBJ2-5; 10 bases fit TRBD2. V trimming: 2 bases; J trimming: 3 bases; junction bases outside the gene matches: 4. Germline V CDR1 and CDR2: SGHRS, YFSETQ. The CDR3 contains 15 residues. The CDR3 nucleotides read TGCGCCAGCAGCTTAAGGACTAGCGGAAAAGAGACCCAGTACTTC. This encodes CASSLRTSGKETQYF. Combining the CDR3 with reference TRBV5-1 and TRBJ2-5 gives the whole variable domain KAGVTQTPRYLIKTRGQQVTLSCSPISGHRSVSWYQQTPGQGLQFLFEYFSETQRNKGNFPGRFSGRQFSNSRSEMNVSTLELGDSALYLCASSLRTSGKETQYFGPGTRLLVL.

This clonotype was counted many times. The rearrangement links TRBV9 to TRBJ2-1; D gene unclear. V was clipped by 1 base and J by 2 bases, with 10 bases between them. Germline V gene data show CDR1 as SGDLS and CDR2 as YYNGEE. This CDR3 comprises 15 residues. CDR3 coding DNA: TGTGCCAGCAGCGTAACTACCGGTACCTACAATGAGCAGTTCTTC. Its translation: CASSVTTGTYNEQFF.

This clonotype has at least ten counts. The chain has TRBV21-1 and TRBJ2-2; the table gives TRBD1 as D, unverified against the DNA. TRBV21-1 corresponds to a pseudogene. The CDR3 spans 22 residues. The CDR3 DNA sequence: TGTGCCAGCAGCAAAGCGAGAGGAGCGTTGAAAGGGACAGGGCCCAACACCGGGGAGCTGTTTTTT. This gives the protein CASSKARGALKGTGPNTGELFF.

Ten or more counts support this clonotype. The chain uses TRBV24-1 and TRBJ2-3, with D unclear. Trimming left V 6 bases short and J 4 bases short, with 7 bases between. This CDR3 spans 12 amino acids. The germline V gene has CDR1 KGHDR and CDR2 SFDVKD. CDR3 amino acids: CATSQVADTQYF. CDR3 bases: TGTGCCACCAGTCAGGTCGCAGATACGCAGTATTTT.

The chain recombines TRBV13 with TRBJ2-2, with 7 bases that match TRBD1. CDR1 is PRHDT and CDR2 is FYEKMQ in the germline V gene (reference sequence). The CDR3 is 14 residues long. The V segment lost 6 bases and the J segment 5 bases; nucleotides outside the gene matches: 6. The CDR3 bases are TGTGCCAGCAGGACACAGGGGCGAACCGGGGAGCTGTTTTTT. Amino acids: CASRTQGRTGELFF.

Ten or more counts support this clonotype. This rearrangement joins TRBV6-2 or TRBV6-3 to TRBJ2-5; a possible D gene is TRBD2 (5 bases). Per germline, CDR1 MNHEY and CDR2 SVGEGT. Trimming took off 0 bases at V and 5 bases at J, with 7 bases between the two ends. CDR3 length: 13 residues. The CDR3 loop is CASSYSGGETQYF. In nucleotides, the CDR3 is TGTGCCAGCAGTTACTCAGGAGGCGAGACCCAGTACTTC.